One sample yielded the 30 T cell receptor beta chains listed below, sequenced in a study of shared clonotypes between healthy human individuals. Repertoires were generated with immunoSEQ multiplex PCR, while TCRdb's copy carries only in-frame clones and drops some. The table lists about 680,000 clones, just over 90% of them singletons. Naive-designated CD8 cells lacked CD45RO, were positively enriched for CCR7, and omitted terminally differentiated effector memory CD45RA+ cells. Sequencing input: naive CD8+ T cells sorted from blood. These receptors were obtained from a young man in good health.

The genes are TRBV4-1 and TRBJ1-1; 7 bases line up with TRBD1. CDR1 is MGHRA, CDR2 YSYEKL, per germline. The CDR3 extends over 13 amino acids. The ends lost 0 bases at V and 7 bases at J; junction bases unmatched: 2. The CDR3 bases are TGCGCCAGCAGCCAAGATCCAGGGGGTGAAGCTTTCTTT. Translated: CASSQDPGGEAFF.

The J gene is TRBJ2-5, the V gene TRBV27, with 11 bases matching TRBD2. This CDR3 contains 15 residues. Germline lookup yields CDR1 MNHEY and CDR2 SMNVEV (reference sequence). V was clipped by 4 bases and J by 4 bases; unmatched bases: 5. The CDR3 DNA sequence: TGTGCCAGCAGTTCCACCACTAGCGGGGGAGAGACCCAGTACTTC. Protein: CASSSTTSGGETQYF.

This chain uses TRBV27 with TRBJ2-7; D is unclear. CDR1 is MNHEY and CDR2 is SMNVEV in the germline V gene (reference sequence). This CDR3 is 14 amino acids long. The V end was cut by 6 bases, the J end by 4 bases, with 16 bases between. The CDR3 region has the DNA TGTGCCAGCAGCCCCGGACGAACGAGTTACGAGCAGTACTTC. Residues: CASSPGRTSYEQYF.

The V gene is TRBV7-2, the J gene TRBJ1-3, with D uncertain. Trimming removed 6 bases from V and 5 bases from J, with 11 bases in between. CDR3 size: 13 residues. CDR1 is SGHTA and CDR2 is FQGNSA in the germline V gene. The CDR3 protein is CASSPDLRNTIYF. The CDR3, as DNA: TGTGCCAGCAGTCCTGACTTGAGAAACACCATATATTTT.

The chain couples TRBV5-5 to TRBJ2-1; 7 nucleotides agree with TRBD2. The CDR3 contains 14 residues. The junction had 6 bases not matched to a gene; V was cut back by 0 bases and J by 9 bases. Germline V CDR1 and CDR2: SGHKS, YYEKEE (reference sequence). The CDR3 sequence: CASSLGGSVTEQFF. CDR3 coding DNA: TGTGCCAGCAGCTTGGGCGGGAGTGTCACTGAGCAGTTCTTC.

The J gene is TRBJ1-3, the V gene TRBV28; D perhaps matches TRBD1 (5 bases). The CDR3 contains 17 residues. In germline, CDR1 is MDHEN, CDR2 SYDVKM. Between the trimmed V and J ends, which lost 2 bases and 0 bases, there was a span of 14 bases. The CDR3 sequence is CASSLTGGVRSGNTIYF. DNA of the CDR3: TGTGCCAGCAGTTTAACAGGAGGGGTTCGCTCTGGAAACACCATATATTTT.

Comments on this clone: The same CDR3 also results from other DNA sequences found in this sample. The chain couples TRBV11-2 to TRBJ2-5, with TRBD2 matching 9 bases. The CDR3 has 14 residues. V dropped 5 bases and J dropped 3; count of bases not matched to a gene: 4. From germline, CDR1 is SGHAT and CDR2 FQNNGV. The CDR3 DNA reads TGTGCCAGCAGCCCTCGACTAGCGGAAGAGACCCAGTACTTC. This encodes CASSPRLAEETQYF.

On this clone itself: Additional DNA sequences in this sample encode the identical CDR3. This chain uses TRBV11-2 with TRBJ1-1; D gene uncertain. The V gene lost 1 base and the J gene lost 3 bases, with 3 bases spanning the gap. Germline lookup yields CDR1 SGHAT and CDR2 FQNNGV. The CDR3 extends over 12 amino acids. CDR3 nucleotides: TGTGCCAGCAGCTTAGTCGACACTGAAGCTTTCTTT. Amino acid sequence: CASSLVDTEAFF.

The chain carries TRBV28 and TRBJ1-1; unclear D gene. CDR1 MDHEN and CDR2 SYDVKM come from the germline V gene. V was trimmed by 7 bases and J by 3 bases, leaving 9 bases between them. CDR3 size: 12 residues. The CDR3 loop reads CASTAWDTEAFF. DNA of the CDR3: TGTGCCAGCACCGCATGGGACACTGAAGCTTTCTTT.

V is TRBV5-4 and J is TRBJ1-1; TRBD1 matches at 7 bases. Trimming cost V 0 bases and J 3 bases; bases outside gene matches: 2. Germline CDR1 SGHNT, CDR2 YYREEE (reference sequence). CDR3 length: 14 amino acids. The CDR3 here is CASSLETGYTEAFF. The CDR3 nucleotides are TGTGCCAGCAGCTTGGAGACAGGGTACACTGAAGCTTTCTTT.

The J gene is TRBJ2-5, the V gene TRBV5-6; TRBD2 agrees at 11 bases. In germline, CDR1 is SGHDT, CDR2 YYEEEE. This CDR3 has 19 amino acids. The V and J ends lost 4 bases and 1 base, in that order; junction bases with no gene match: 15. CDR3 amino acids: CASSPHVSSGLAAQETQYF. The CDR3 bases are TGTGCCAGCAGCCCACACGTATCCTCGGGACTAGCGGCCCAAGAGACCCAGTACTTC.

The V call is TRBV4-3, the J call TRBJ2-7; D gene unclear. Trimming took off 1 base at V and 2 bases at J, with 21 bases between the two ends. The germline gives CDR1 LGHNA, CDR2 YSLEER. The CDR3 totals 18 residues. CDR3 residues: CASSQVVRLGLTTYEQYF. The CDR3 DNA reads TGCGCCAGCAGCCAAGTCGTTAGGTTGGGTCTTACCACCTACGAGCAGTACTTC.

The rearrangement joins TRBV28 to TRBJ1-2, with D possibly matching TRBD1 (6 bases). The CDR3 loop spans 18 amino acids. The germline V gene encodes CDR1 MDHEN and CDR2 SYDVKM. Deletions cut 1 base from V and 0 bases from J, with 18 bases between. CDR3 sequence (DNA): TGTGCCAGCAGTTTATTAGCACGACAGGAACAAGCTAACTATGGCTACACCTTC. It yields the protein CASSLLARQEQANYGYTF.

V gene TRBV5-8 combines with J gene TRBJ2-7; D could derive from TRBD1 or TRBD2 (5 bases each). V lost 2 bases and J lost 3, with 12 bases in between. This CDR3 comprises 14 residues. Germline lookup yields CDR1 SGHTS and CDR2 YDEGEE. Written as DNA, the CDR3 is TGTGCCAGCAGCTTACGGGACCAACTCTACGAGCAGTACTTC. Encoded protein: CASSLRDQLYEQYF.

The count of this clone is one. The chain links TRBV10-3 to TRBJ2-7, with D maybe TRBD2 (6 bases). This CDR3 region has 13 residues. Trimming removed 3 bases at V and 6 bases at J, with 12 bases between. Germline V gene data show CDR1 as ENHRY and CDR2 as SYGVKD. CDR3 nucleotide sequence: TGTGCCATCAGTGACTCTAGCGTCGGCGAGCAGTACTTC. It yields the protein CAISDSSVGEQYF.

With regard to this clone: Compared with germline, one end of the junction differs, possibly owing to a read error. The gene calls are TRBV7-7 and TRBJ2-7, with 8 nucleotides matching TRBD1. This CDR3 comprises 16 residues. Germline assignment: CDR1 SSHAT and CDR2 FNYEAQ (reference sequence). This CDR3 is CASSLGPGQALDEQYF. CDR3 coding DNA: TGTGCTAGCAGCTTGGGTCCGGGACAGGCGTTGGACGAGCAGTACTTC.

The chain couples TRBV4-3 to TRBJ2-7, with D maybe TRBD2 (5 bases). Per the germline V gene, CDR1 is LGHNA and CDR2 is YSLEER. Trimming pared 1 base from V and 2 bases from J, leaving 12 bases between. This CDR3 is 15 amino acids long. The DNA of the CDR3 is TGCGCCAGCAGCCAAGCAGAGGGTACAGCCTACGAGCAGTACTTC. It codes for CASSQAEGTAYEQYF.

V gene TRBV19 combines with J gene TRBJ2-7, with D maybe TRBD1 (6 bases). V was trimmed by 8 bases and J by 1 base, leaving 12 bases between them. The germline V gene has CDR1 LNHDA and CDR2 SQIVND (reference sequence). This CDR3 has 13 amino acids. CDR3: CASQDRLSYEQYF. Here the CDR3 DNA reads TGTGCCAGTCAAGACAGGTTATCCTACGAGCAGTACTTC.

This clone has only one observation. CDR3 amino acids: CASSFPLTGTSGSYEQYF. The DNA for the CDR3 is TGTGCCAGCAGTTTCCCCCTGACCGGGACTAGCGGGAGCTACGAGCAGTACTTC. The rearrangement uses TRBV28 and TRBJ2-7; 14 bases fit TRBD2. CDR3 length: 18 residues. V shed 3 bases, J shed 3 bases, and the junction held 10 bases outside the gene matches. In germline, CDR1 is MDHEN, CDR2 SYDVKM.

This clone was observed once. The J gene is TRBJ2-5, the V gene TRBV7-3; weak D call: TRBD1 (5 bases). CDR3 size: 14 residues. V was pared by 2 bases and J by 2 bases, with 9 bases between. Germline CDR1 SGHTA, CDR2 FQGTGA. As DNA, the CDR3 is TGTGCCAGCAGCTTACCAGGGTATCAAGAGACCCAGTACTTC. Protein sequence: CASSLPGYQETQYF.

The chain links TRBV7-2 to TRBJ1-1, with D possibly being TRBD1 (6 bases). The CDR3 extends over 15 amino acids. V gave up 3 bases and J gave up 1 base, with 12 bases separating them. Per germline, CDR1 SGHTA and CDR2 FQGNSA. The CDR3 loop is CASSFRGGWNTEAFF. CDR3 sequence (DNA): TGTGCCAGCAGCTTCCGGGGGGGCTGGAACACTGAAGCTTTCTTT. Combining the CDR3 with reference TRBV7-2 and TRBJ1-1 gives the whole variable domain GAGVSQSPSNKVTEKGKDVELRCDPISGHTALYWYRQSLGQGLEFLIYFQGNSAPDKSGLPSDRFSAERTGGSVSTLTIQRTQQEDSAVYLCASSFRGGWNTEAFFGQGTRLTVV.

The V and J genes are TRBV10-2 and TRBJ2-5, with 9 bases fitting TRBD2. CDR3 size: 15 residues. The V gene's germline CDR1 is WSHSY and CDR2 SAAADI. J was trimmed by 2 bases and V by 8 bases; bases with no gene match: 9. Here the CDR3 DNA reads TGCGCCAGCCAAGGGACTAGCCCAGGGCAAGAGACCCAGTACTTC. This sequence encodes CASQGTSPGQETQYF.

This chain joins TRBV28 and TRBJ2-3; D uncertain. CDR3 length: 14 residues. V was trimmed by 3 bases and J by 0 bases, leaving 7 bases between them. Looked up from germline, CDR1 is MDHEN and CDR2 is SYDVKM. The DNA for the CDR3 is TGTGCCAGCAGTTTTCTCTCTAGCACAGATACGCAGTATTTT. Amino acids: CASSFLSSTDTQYF.

The chain employs TRBV14 and TRBJ2-7; D perhaps matches TRBD1 (6 bases). The germline V gene encodes CDR1 SGHDN and CDR2 FVKESK. Trimming took off 3 bases at V and 2 bases at J, with 8 bases between the two ends. This CDR3 is built from 13 residues. The CDR3 nucleotides read TGTGCCAGCAGCCAGGACAGAGCCTACGAGCAGTACTTC. The encoded protein is CASSQDRAYEQYF.

The rearrangement links TRBV7-9 to TRBJ2-6; no firm D call. Germline values: CDR1 SEHNR, CDR2 FQNEAQ (reference sequence). The CDR3 length is 14 residues. V dropped 7 bases and J dropped 0 bases, with 7 bases sitting between them. CDR3: CASTTHSGANVLTF. DNA for the CDR3: TGTGCCAGCACCACCCACTCTGGGGCCAACGTCCTGACTTTC.

The V and J genes are TRBV5-5 and TRBJ2-1, with 7 bases lining up with TRBD2. V lost 4 bases and J lost 3; bases outside the gene matches: 13. The CDR3 extends over 17 amino acids. Germline V lookup: CDR1 SGHKS, CDR2 YYEKEE (reference sequence). The DNA of the CDR3 is TGTGCCAGCAGCAGGAAAATTGCGGGAGCGGACTACAATGAGCAGTTCTTC. Translation gives CASSRKIAGADYNEQFF.

This chain joins TRBV29-1 and TRBJ1-2; D is undetermined. V was trimmed by 2 bases and J by 3 bases, leaving 4 bases between them. The CDR3 runs to 11 residues. Germline assignment: CDR1 SQVTM and CDR2 ANQGSEA. CDR3 sequence: CSVEWDYGYTF. The DNA of the CDR3 is TGCAGCGTTGAATGGGACTATGGCTACACCTTC.

The CDR3 loop is CASSSVDEQFF. CDR3 DNA: TGTGCCAGCAGCTCCGTTGATGAGCAGTTCTTC. The chain carries TRBV7-9 and TRBJ2-1; no reliable D call. V gave up 4 bases and J gave up 8 bases, with 6 bases separating them. The CDR3 length is 11 residues. CDR1 SEHNR and CDR2 FQNEAQ come from the germline V gene (reference sequence).

The rearrangement uses TRBV9 and TRBJ2-7; 9 nucleotides agree with TRBD2. The CDR3 consists of 16 residues. V lost 4 bases, J lost 7 bases, and 15 bases stayed unmatched. Germline V gene sequence: CDR1 SGDLS, CDR2 YYNGEE. The CDR3 is CASSSRLADEGAEQYF. As DNA, the CDR3 is TGTGCCAGCAGCTCCCGACTAGCGGACGAGGGGGCTGAGCAGTACTTC.

This rearrangement joins TRBV18 to TRBJ1-5; D is unclear. V was clipped by 3 bases and J by 5 bases, with 11 bases between them. Germline V lookup: CDR1 KGHSH, CDR2 LQKENI. The CDR3 totals 14 residues. CDR3 in DNA: TGTGCCAGCTCACCGACCGACTCTTATCAGCCCCAGCATTTT. Translation gives CASSPTDSYQPQHF.